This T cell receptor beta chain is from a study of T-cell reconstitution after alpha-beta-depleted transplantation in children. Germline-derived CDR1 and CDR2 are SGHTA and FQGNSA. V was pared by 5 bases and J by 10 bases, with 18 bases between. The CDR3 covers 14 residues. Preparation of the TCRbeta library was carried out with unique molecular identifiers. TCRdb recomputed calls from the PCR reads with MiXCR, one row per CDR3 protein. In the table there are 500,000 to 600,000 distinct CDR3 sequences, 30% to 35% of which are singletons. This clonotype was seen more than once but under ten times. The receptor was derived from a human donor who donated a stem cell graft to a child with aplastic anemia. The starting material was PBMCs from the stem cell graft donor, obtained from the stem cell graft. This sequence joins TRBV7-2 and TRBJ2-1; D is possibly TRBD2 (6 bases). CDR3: CASSVGTSIREQFF. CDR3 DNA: TGTGCCAGCAGCGTGGGTACTAGCATCCGCGAGCAGTTCTTC.